The 17 T cell receptor beta chains below were found in one sample sequenced in a study of cytomegalovirus exposure and HLA in healthy donors. Use of 60 Vbeta and 13 Jbeta primers characterized the PCR. Profiling relied on immunoSEQ multiplex PCR, and the TCRdb table lists in-frame clones only, not all of them. The profile covers fewer than 200,000 clones, with 79% appearing a single time and roughly 1.9% taken by the ten largest. Sequenced input: PBMCs. All receptors come from a man aged 35-49 years in good health and CMV-seronegative.

This chain uses TRBV4-3 with TRBJ2-6; TRBD1 agrees at 10 bases. The V gene's germline CDR1 is LGHNA and CDR2 YSLEER. Germline trimming cut 4 bases from V and 2 bases from J; bases unmatched to any gene: 8. There are 18 residues in the CDR3. The CDR3 sequence is CASSRFSTGGTGANVLTF. In DNA form, the CDR3 reads TGCGCCAGCAGCCGCTTTTCGACAGGGGGCACTGGGGCCAACGTCCTGACTTTC.

The rearrangement links TRBV15 to TRBJ1-1; possible D gene TRBD1, 5 bases. The ends were cut back, 0 bases at V and 5 bases at J, with 13 bases in the middle. Germline V gene sequence: CDR1 LNHNV, CDR2 YYDKDF (reference sequence). The length of the CDR3 is 15 residues. The CDR3 protein is CATSRDPGGGTEAFF. The CDR3 nucleotides read TGTGCCACCAGCAGAGATCCGGGCGGGGGAACTGAAGCTTTCTTT.

This chain links TRBV7-9 with TRBJ2-7; 9 nucleotides line up with TRBD2. V was pared by 1 base and J by 7 bases, with 8 bases of the junction left unmatched. Germline V gives CDR1 SEHNR, CDR2 FQNEAQ (reference sequence). The CDR3 is 15 residues long. CDR3 sequence (DNA): TGTGCCAGCAGCTTAGGCCGACTAGCGGCAGAAGAGCAGTACTTC. It translates to CASSLGRLAAEEQYF.

The chain has TRBV7-8 and TRBJ1-4, with no clear D. Germline lookup yields CDR1 SGHVS and CDR2 FQNEAQ. CDR3 length equals 16 residues. Trimming removed 4 bases from V and 8 bases from J, with 20 bases in between. CDR3 sequence: CASSSLGGYSREKLFF. DNA for the CDR3: TGTGCCAGCAGCTCCCTCGGCGGGTACAGTCGGGAAAAACTGTTTTTT.

The CDR3 sequence: CASSPAIAMTSDTQYF. The CDR3, as DNA: TGTGCCAGCAGCCCTGCAATAGCCATGACGTCAGATACGCAGTATTTT. The chain joins TRBV7-9 to TRBJ2-3; D is uncertain. From germline, CDR1 is SEHNR and CDR2 FQNEAQ (reference sequence). The CDR3 has 16 residues. V lost 5 bases and J 4 bases, leaving 19 bases between the germline ends.

This chain links TRBV27 with TRBJ1-2; tentative D call: TRBD1 (6 bases). Germline V gives CDR1 MNHEY, CDR2 SMNVEV (reference sequence). V lost 0 bases to trimming and J lost 6 bases, with 17 bases between them. This CDR3 has 16 residues. CDR3 sequence (DNA): TGTGCCAGCAGTTTATCTATCGAAACAGGGATGGATGGCTACACCTTC. It translates to CASSLSIETGMDGYTF.

The V call is TRBV4-1, the J call TRBJ2-3; tentative D call: TRBD2 (5 bases). Germline V lookup: CDR1 MGHRA, CDR2 YSYEKL. V lost 6 bases, J lost 1 base, and 8 bases lay in between. This CDR3 is 13 amino acids long. The CDR3 DNA reads TGCGCCAGCAGAGGGCGGGGCACAGATACGCAGTATTTT. It codes for CASRGRGTDTQYF.

The chain recombines TRBV19 with TRBJ2-7; 11 bases align to TRBD2. The CDR3 runs to 16 residues. The trim removed 4 bases at V and 2 bases at J, leaving 7 bases unmatched. Germline V gene lookup returns CDR1 LNHDA and CDR2 SQIVND (reference sequence). The CDR3 is CASSNPGLAATYEQYF. Written as DNA, the CDR3 is TGTGCCAGTAGTAACCCGGGACTAGCGGCGACCTACGAGCAGTACTTC.

The V gene is TRBV18, the J gene TRBJ2-7; maybe TRBD1 (5 bases). The germline gives CDR1 KGHSH, CDR2 LQKENI. The V gene lost 3 bases and the J gene lost 0 bases, with 27 bases spanning the gap. This CDR3 is 20 amino acids long. The CDR3 coding sequence is TGTGCCAGCTCACCGGTTGAGCATAAGTCAGGGCCGTGGTTCTCCTACGAGCAGTACTTC. As protein: CASSPVEHKSGPWFSYEQYF.

The chain combines TRBV28 with TRBJ1-5, with unresolved D. Trimming stripped 5 bases from V and 3 bases from J, with 14 bases between. This CDR3 has 15 residues. Germline CDR1 is MDHEN and CDR2 is SYDVKM. The CDR3 is CASSPSGFDNQPQHF. The DNA for the CDR3 is TGTGCCAGCAGTCCGAGCGGGTTTGACAATCAGCCCCAGCATTTT.

The chain combines TRBV7-2 with TRBJ2-1; TRBD2 is a possible D gene (5 bases). V dropped 1 base and J dropped 7 bases, with 11 bases sitting between them. This CDR3 is 14 amino acids long. The germline V gene has CDR1 SGHTA and CDR2 FQGNSA. CDR3 DNA sequence: TGTGCCAGCAGCTTAGACCCCCTAGCAAATGAGCAGTTCTTC. Protein: CASSLDPLANEQFF.

This chain links TRBV15 with TRBJ2-3; 7 bases fit TRBD1. V was clipped by 4 bases and J by 0 bases; unmatched bases: 4. The CDR3 runs 15 residues. Germline V gene lookup returns CDR1 LNHNV and CDR2 YYDKDF (reference sequence). In DNA, the CDR3 is TGTGCCACCAGCAAGGGACAGACTAGCACAGATACGCAGTATTTT. Its protein is CATSKGQTSTDTQYF.

This clone was seen only a few times. This CDR3 is CASSYSGTLTYEQYF. The CDR3 nucleotides are TGTGCCAGCAGTTACTCAGGGACTCTTACCTACGAGCAGTACTTC. V is TRBV6-5 and J is TRBJ2-7; perhaps TRBD2 as D (6 bases). Germline V gene lookup returns CDR1 MNHEY and CDR2 SVGAGI. The CDR3 spans 15 residues. Trimming pared 0 bases from V and 2 bases from J, leaving 11 bases between.

The chain uses TRBV5-1 and TRBJ2-7, with D tentatively TRBD1 (5 bases). Between the trimmed V and J ends, which lost 4 bases and 3 bases, there was a span of 14 bases. The CDR3 loop spans 14 amino acids. CDR1 and CDR2 from the germline V gene are SGHRS and YFSETQ. CDR3 DNA: TGCGCCAGCAGCCTAGACAGTGGGCTCTACGAGCAGTACTTC. Translated: CASSLDSGLYEQYF.

The chain has TRBV4-3 and TRBJ2-7; D ambiguous. The CDR3 has 13 amino acids. Germline lookup yields CDR1 LGHNA and CDR2 YSLEER. The V end lost 2 bases, the J end lost 2 bases, and 7 bases lay between the germline ends. CDR3 amino acids: CASSQSTAYEQYF. In DNA form, the CDR3 reads TGCGCCAGCAGCCAATCAACGGCCTACGAGCAGTACTTC.

The rearrangement links TRBV2 to TRBJ2-7, with 11 bases identical to TRBD2. The CDR3 is 15 residues long. The trim removed 5 bases at V and 5 bases at J, leaving 8 bases unmatched. The V gene's germline CDR1 is SNHLY and CDR2 FYNNEI. The CDR3 nucleotides are TGTGCCAGCAGTAAAGAACTAGCGGGAGTAAACGAGCAGTACTTC. Translating it yields CASSKELAGVNEQYF.

The rearrangement links TRBV6-6 to TRBJ2-5, with TRBD1 matching over 7 bases. The J segment lost 2 bases and the V segment lost 5 bases, leaving 2 bases of the junction unmatched. CDR3 length: 13 residues. The germline V gene encodes CDR1 MNHNY and CDR2 SVGAGI (reference sequence). CDR3 DNA: TGTGCCAGCAGTCGGACAGGACAAGAGACCCAGTACTTC. Translation gives CASSRTGQETQYF.